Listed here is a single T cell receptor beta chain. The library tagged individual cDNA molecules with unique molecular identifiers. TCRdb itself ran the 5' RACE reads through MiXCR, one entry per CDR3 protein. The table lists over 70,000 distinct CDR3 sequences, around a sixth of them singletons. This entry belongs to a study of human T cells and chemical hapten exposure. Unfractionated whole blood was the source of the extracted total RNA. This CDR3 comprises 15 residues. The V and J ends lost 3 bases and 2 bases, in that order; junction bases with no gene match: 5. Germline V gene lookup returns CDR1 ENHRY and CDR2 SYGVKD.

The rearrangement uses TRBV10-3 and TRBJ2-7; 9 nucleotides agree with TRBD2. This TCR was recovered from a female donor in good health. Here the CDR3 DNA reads TGTGCCATCAGTGATAATCTAGCGGGGCCCTACGAGCAGTACTTC. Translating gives CAISDNLAGPYEQYF.